This T cell receptor (beta chain) appears in the sequencing data of a study of shared clonotypes between healthy human individuals (dated by TCRdb to about 2020). Background on the whole study: The cohort included three men and a couple of women between 18 and 49 years of age. Per donor, three plates each were used for CD4 naive and CD4 memory, two for CD8 naive, and one for CD8 memory. Blood TCR repertoires of five healthy adults were deeply sequenced to estimate repertoire size and the extent of clonotype sharing between individuals. Different laboratories and diverse techniques were used to prepare libraries and sequence TCR repertoires, to increase sequencing depth and limit assay-specific biases. Between about 0.8 and 8.9 billion PBMCs per donor were obtained by leukapheresis.

CD8 naive samples were CD45RO-negative cells positively selected for CCR7, giving a CD45RA+CCR7+ population that excluded TemRA cells. The donors were healthy, HIV-negative adults with no recently reported acute infections or vaccinations. Only Caucasian adults living in Nashville, Tennessee, USA were represented among the donors. Blood was obtained by leukapheresis, after which PBMCs were separated by Ficoll-Histopaque density gradient centrifugation and cryopreserved in liquid nitrogen vapor phase. Purity and quantity of every magnetically sorted T cell population were checked by analytical flow cytometry. Genomic DNA was isolated from each sorted fraction and quantified by UV absorbance on a Nanodrop 2000c. Remarks on this clone: The clone's antigen remains unknown. Base quality data are lacking; no much larger clone is found one base away. Other nucleotide sequences in the sample specify the same CDR3.

V is pared back by 0 bases and J by 3 bases, with 9 bases lying between the germline termini. The CDR3 measures 14 amino acids from cysteine to phenylalanine. Just the 42-base CDR3 DNA is kept, in frame starting at base 1. The germline V gene supplies CDR1 SGHAT and CDR2 FQNNGV. Broader findings and caveats from the paper: Incomplete sequencing was indicated by rarefaction of sorted-subset datasets, despite the large sequencing depth. Based on pairwise subsampling, the degree of clonotype sharing among donors was expected to be affected by sequencing depth. Only blood was sampled, and tissue TCR repertoires likely differ from those in blood. When several donors were compared, the shared fraction of clonotypes was roughly 5% for naive CD4, 3% to 4% for naive CD8, roughly 2.3% for memory CD4, and 0.3% to 0.5% for memory CD8. Clonotypes shared by all four sorted-subset donors showed higher generation probabilities than non-shared clonotypes. The genetic and exposure-history diversity represented was limited by the small number of donors. Larger estimated clonotype richness was generally found for naive subsets than for memory subsets.

Using the deep immunoSEQ assay, TCR CDR3 regions were amplified from genomic DNA by multiplex PCR. Extracted genomic DNA from each cell subset was distributed evenly across all wells of several immunoSEQ 96-well plates, and each plate was treated as a replicate. Each replicate PCR for sorted subsets received 200 ng genomic DNA, equal to roughly 30,000 T cell genomes. Purified libraries were quantified with a Qubit 3.0 fluorometer, sized on a Bioanalyzer 2100, and re-quantified with the KAPA Library Quantification kit. Every immunoSEQ 96-well plate was sequenced on a separate single-read 150-cycle Illumina NextSeq 550 flow cell. As for the original processing: Because the immunoSEQ output held only junctional sequences and lacked quality scores, the filtering could not match the filtering applied to full-length reads. To assign V/J genes and CDR3, sequences were annotated against IMGT germline references using PyIR, a Python wrapper for IgBLAST v1.9. Reads with weak V/J assignments (E-value above 1e-6), missing CDR3, stop codons, out-of-frame junctions, or ambiguous translated residues were removed. A V3J clonotype was defined by an identical inferred V gene, J gene, and CDR3 amino acid sequence. Percentage overlap between repertoires was computed as shared unique clonotypes divided by the size of the smaller repertoire. Repertoire richness was assessed with RTK rarefaction, the Chao1 estimator, and Recon v2.1 estimates of unobserved clonotypes. For all TCRbeta clonotypes obtained by the gDNA method from four donors, generation probabilities were computed with OLGA. The table was pulled from immuneACCESS by TCRdb, which kept in-frame rearrangements only. Such tables lose some clones; where checked, under half of the loss comes from unresolved V genes, and the rest has no known cause. The V and J calls and the clone size are those of that table, but D and trimming were determined from the DNA. Across this sample there are under 2,000,000 clones, with around 96% seen only once. The top ten constitute around 1% of the sample.

The sequenced sample was naive CD8+ T cells sorted from blood. Reading the label with the study, this specimen's cell subset or site is: CD45RA+CCR7+. The receptor chain draws on TRBV11-2 and TRBJ2-7; no D gene call is confident. The TCR comes from a man between 18 and 35 years old in good health. The CDR3 region reads CASSLDRQLYEQYF. The DNA reads TGTGCCAGCAGCTTAGATCGTCAGCTCTACGAGCAGTACTTC.